This T cell receptor beta chain was sequenced in a study of blood T cell repertoires in COVID-19. Study-level background: From T cells, B-cell-depleted T cells, or PBMCs came the material, which was cDNA or gDNA.

Authors' methods: Estimation of nucleated cell counts was performed using reference gene primer amplification. The assay was immunoSEQ multiplex PCR, and TCRdb's table has in-frame clones only and misses some. The V and J calls and clone size come from that table; D and trimming were worked out from the DNA. The sample records about 210,000 clones, almost 85% being singletons. Losses at the gene ends were 2 bases for V and 2 bases for J; bases not matched to a gene: 2. Germline CDR1 is ENHRY and CDR2 is SYGVKD. The CDR3 runs to 15 residues. The material sequenced was peripheral blood. This TCR was recovered from a woman between 35 and 50 years old with acute or convalescent COVID-19. The V and J genes are TRBV10-3 and TRBJ2-7; TRBD2 aligns across 11 bases. The CDR3 protein is CAISETSGGAYEQYF. The DNA of the CDR3 is TGTGCCATCAGTGAGACTAGCGGGGGCGCCTACGAGCAGTACTTC.